Here is one T cell receptor (beta chain) with its context. With 60 Vbeta and 13 Jbeta primers, the PCR was carried out. The protocol was immunoSEQ multiplex PCR, while the TCRdb copy is restricted to in-frame clones and leaves out a portion. This table holds some 140,000 clones. The entry originates in a study of cytomegalovirus exposure and HLA in healthy donors. This CDR3 contains 14 residues. CDR1 MNHNS and CDR2 SASEGT come from the germline V gene. J was trimmed by 0 bases and V by 6 bases; bases with no gene match: 4. Input material: PBMCs. V gene TRBV6-1 combines with J gene TRBJ1-1, with 7 nucleotides matching TRBD1. This clonotype originated in a woman between 40 and 55 years old in good health and CMV-seronegative. CDR3 region: CASRSGTVNTEAFF. CDR3 DNA sequence: TGTGCCAGCAGGTCCGGGACAGTGAACACTGAAGCTTTCTTT.